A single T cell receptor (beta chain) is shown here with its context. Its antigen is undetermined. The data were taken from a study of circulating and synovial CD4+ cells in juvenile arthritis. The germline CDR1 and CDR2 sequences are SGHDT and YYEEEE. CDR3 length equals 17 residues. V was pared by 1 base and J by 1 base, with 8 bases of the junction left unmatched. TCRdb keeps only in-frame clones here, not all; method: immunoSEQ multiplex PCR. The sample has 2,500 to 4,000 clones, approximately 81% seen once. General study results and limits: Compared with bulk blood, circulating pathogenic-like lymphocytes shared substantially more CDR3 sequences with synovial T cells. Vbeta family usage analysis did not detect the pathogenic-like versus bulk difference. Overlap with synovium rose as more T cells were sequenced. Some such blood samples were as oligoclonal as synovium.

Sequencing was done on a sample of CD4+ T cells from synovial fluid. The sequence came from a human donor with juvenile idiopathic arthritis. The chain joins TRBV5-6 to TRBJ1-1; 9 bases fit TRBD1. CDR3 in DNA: TGTGCCAGCAGCTTGACGACAGGGGGGCAGCAGAACACTGAAGCTTTCTTT. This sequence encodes CASSLTTGGQQNTEAFF.